This T cell receptor (beta chain) was profiled in a study of T cell responses to AZD1222 COVID-19 vaccine. Findings of the study overall: Targeting of unmutated variant regions was reportedly seen in nearly half of spike-specific TCRs. At 160-218 and 743-854, vaccine-associated CD4 TCRs were dominant, and they spanned spike. An increase in Spike-specific TCR breadth and depth was observed after two AZD1222 doses.

CDR1 is LGHDT and CDR2 is YNNKEL in the germline V gene (reference sequence). V dropped 4 bases and J dropped 8; count of bases not matched to a gene: 11. The CDR3 runs to 15 residues. This clone was recorded only once. Its cognate antigen is unknown. The method was immunoSEQ multiplex PCR; TCRdb's version includes in-frame clones alone and lacks a portion of them. This table holds over 60,000 clones, 70% to 90% found once. The sample in question was peripheral blood, obtained 28 days after the second dose of the MenACWY control vaccine. This TCR was recovered from an adult who received the MenACWY meningococcal vaccine as a control. The chain couples TRBV3-1 (or the pseudogene TRBV3-2) to TRBJ2-1, with 7 bases identical to TRBD1. The CDR3 sequence: CASSRCSAQGDEQFF. DNA for the CDR3: TGTGCCAGCAGCCGCTGCTCGGCTCAGGGGGATGAGCAGTTCTTC.